The sequence of this T cell receptor beta chain was determined in a study of post-analysis software for immune sequencing data. The overall study: Progressive-relapsing, secondary progressive and relapsing-remitting multiple sclerosis were among the disease courses included.

Built from TCR beta cDNA, the libraries had unique molecular identifiers in them. Each batch of about 0.95 to 10 million T cells produced roughly 450,000 cDNA molecules. TCRdb reprocessed the PCR reads via MiXCR and lists one record per CDR3 protein. The table records about 820,000 distinct CDR3 sequences, 53% of them present only once. The CDR3 loop spans 15 amino acids. Losses at the gene ends were 8 bases for V and 6 bases for J; bases not matched to a gene: 12. Germline V gene sequence: CDR1 SNHLY, CDR2 FYNNEI. A word on this clonotype: Its antigen is not known.

Points from the study as a whole: A few TRBV segments (TRBV5-6, TRBV5-1 and TRBV20-1 among them) occurred more frequently in patients than in controls. A significant reduction in normalized Chao1 diversity was observed in multiple sclerosis patients versus controls. F measure grouped same-batch samples tightly together.

This sequence originates from a girl aged 10-17 years with multiple sclerosis. Material: blood. This chain connects TRBV2 to TRBJ2-1; 8 bases agree with TRBD1. CDR3: CASLRETGVSNEQFF. The CDR3 bases are TGTGCCAGCCTCCGGGAGACAGGGGTTTCCAATGAGCAGTTCTTC.